The clone carrying this T cell receptor (beta chain) was found a few times. The antigen is not known. CD45RO+ cells went into CD8 memory alongside CCR7-negative CD45RA+ TemRA cells. Germline V gene sequence: CDR1 MNHEY, CDR2 SVGAGI. V dropped 5 bases and J dropped 1 base, with 8 bases sitting between them. CDR3 length equals 13 residues. The data were taken from a study of shared clonotypes between healthy human individuals. The wider study: The study drew on a couple of women and a few men aged 18 to 49 as donors. Each donor contributed plates that comprised three CD4 naive, three CD4 memory, two CD8 naive and one CD8 memory. The study's findings and limits: Between a handful of donors, naive CD4 clonotypes were shared at a level of about 5%.

The repertoire was sequenced with immunoSEQ multiplex PCR; TCRdb's copy has only in-frame clones and lacks some. The sample carries roughly 720,000 clones, 80% to 95% recorded once. The sequenced material came from memory CD8+ T cells from PBMCs. Subset indicated: CD45RO+ cells pooled with CCR7-negative TemRA cells. The V call is TRBV6-5, the J call TRBJ1-1; TRBD1 is a possible D gene (5 bases). This TCR came from a man aged 18 to 29 in good health. Some clones in this sample may be carry-over from other donors' samples. DNA of the CDR3: TGTGCCAGCAGTCCGGGACGGAACACTGAAGCTTTCTTT. This codes for CASSPGRNTEAFF.